Listed below are T cell receptor beta chains from one sample, sequenced in a study of cytomegalovirus exposure and HLA in healthy donors. Method: immunoSEQ multiplex PCR; TCRdb's copy keeps in-frame clones and lacks some. The repertoire includes 300,000 to 400,000 clones, approximately 88% of them detected once, and approximately 0.95% sits in the top ten. The specimen sequenced was PBMCs. Source of these receptors: a young man in good health and CMV-seronegative. The CDR3 runs from the conserved cysteine through the conserved F or W. The order of the fields is V gene, J gene, D gene, clone size, CDR3 protein, CDR3 DNA. D genes are given only for firm matches. Size values are once, few and many counts, or a class for expanded clones, and some rows have none.

V: TRBV30
J: TRBJ2-5
D: TRBD2
size: .
CDR3: CAWSLRGGHETQYF
DNA: TGTGCCTGGAGTTTGCGGGGGGGCCACGAGACCCAGTACTTC

V: TRBV5-1
J: TRBJ2-7
D: TRBD1
size: .
CDR3: CASSSPGQGAYEQYF
DNA: TGCGCCAGCAGCTCACCCGGACAGGGGGCCTACGAGCAGTACTTC

V: TRBV5-1
J: TRBJ1-2
D: TRBD1
size: once
CDR3: CASSLRDRAFYGYTF
DNA: TGCGCCAGCAGCTTGCGGGACAGGGCCTTCTATGGCTACACCTTC

V: TRBV5-1
J: TRBJ1-3
D: .
size: .
CDR3: CASSLDGFSGNTIYF
DNA: TGCGCCAGCAGCTTGGATGGCTTCTCTGGAAACACCATATATTTT

V: TRBV15
J: TRBJ1-1
D: .
size: .
CDR3: CATSAGAITEAFF
DNA: TGTGCCACCAGCGCGGGGGCCATCACTGAAGCTTTCTTT

V: TRBV27
J: TRBJ1-1
D: .
size: .
CDR3: CASSLSSGHTEAFF
DNA: TGTGCCAGCAGTTTATCAAGTGGGCACACTGAAGCTTTCTTT

V: TRBV5-1
J: TRBJ2-1
D: .
size: .
CDR3: CASSQVGSYNEQFF
DNA: TGCGCCAGCAGCCAGGTAGGCTCCTACAATGAGCAGTTCTTC

V: TRBV11-2
J: TRBJ2-5
D: TRBD1
size: .
CDR3: CASSLDGDRETETQYF
DNA: TGTGCCAGCAGCTTAGATGGTGACAGGGAGACGGAGACCCAGTACTTC

V: TRBV6-6
J: TRBJ1-3
D: TRBD1
size: .
CDR3: CASSDRGNPNTIYF
DNA: TGTGCCAGCAGTGACAGGGGAAATCCCAACACCATATATTTT

V: TRBV9
J: TRBJ2-3
D: TRBD2
size: .
CDR3: CASSKRTSAATDTQYF
DNA: TGTGCCAGCAGCAAGCGGACTAGCGCCGCCACAGATACGCAGTATTTT

V: TRBV2
J: TRBJ1-4
D: .
size: .
CDR3: CASSEGETTNEKLFF
DNA: TGTGCCAGCAGTGAAGGGGAGACAACTAATGAAAAACTGTTTTTT

V: TRBV2
J: TRBJ2-7
D: .
size: .
CDR3: CASSELTGSYEQYF
DNA: TGTGCCAGCAGTGAATTAACAGGGTCCTACGAGCAGTACTTC

V: TRBV4-1
J: TRBJ1-1
D: .
size: .
CDR3: CASSQDAYLWQGRAEAFF
DNA: TGCGCCAGCAGCCAAGATGCATACTTATGGCAGGGGAGAGCTGAAGCTTTCTTT

V: TRBV5-6
J: TRBJ2-2
D: TRBD2
size: .
CDR3: CASSLGLAGNTGELFF
DNA: TGTGCCAGCAGCTTGGGGCTAGCGGGGAACACCGGGGAGCTGTTTTTT

V: TRBV5-1
J: TRBJ1-6
D: .
size: few
CDR3: CASSSPGNSPLHF
DNA: TGCGCCAGCAGCTCCCCAGGGAATTCACCCCTCCACTTT

V: TRBV27
J: TRBJ2-3
D: .
size: .
CDR3: CASSRLGSADTQYF
DNA: TGTGCCAGCAGTCGCCTGGGGAGCGCAGATACGCAGTATTTT

V: TRBV10-3
J: TRBJ1-2
D: .
size: .
CDR3: CAISESDIDGYTF
DNA: TGTGCCATCAGTGAAAGTGACATCGATGGCTACACCTTC

V: TRBV10-3
J: TRBJ2-7
D: TRBD1
size: once
CDR3: CAISAGQGSYEQYF
DNA: TGTGCCATCAGTGCTGGACAGGGCTCCTACGAGCAGTACTTC

V: TRBV11-2
J: TRBJ2-1
D: TRBD2
size: .
CDR3: CASSLAGLAGNEQFF
DNA: TGTGCCAGCAGCTTAGCCGGACTAGCGGGAAATGAGCAGTTCTTC

V: TRBV27
J: TRBJ2-3
D: .
size: .
CDR3: CASSRASPLYPQYF
DNA: TGTGCCAGCAGTCGAGCGAGTCCCCTATATCCGCAGTATTTT

V: TRBV18
J: TRBJ1-1
D: .
size: .
CDR3: CASSPASGNTEAFF
DNA: TGTGCCAGCTCACCAGCTTCAGGGAACACTGAAGCTTTCTTT

V: TRBV18
J: TRBJ1-1
D: .
size: .
CDR3: CASSSRGGQTEAFF
DNA: TGTGCCAGCTCATCCCGGGGGGGGCAAACTGAAGCTTTCTTT

V: TRBV7-2
J: TRBJ1-1
D: TRBD1
size: .
CDR3: CASSLLDRGVTEAFF
DNA: TGTGCCAGCAGCTTACTGGACAGGGGGGTCACTGAAGCTTTCTTT

V: TRBV4-1
J: TRBJ1-1
D: .
size: .
CDR3: CASSQGRLGAMNTEAFF
DNA: TGCGCCAGCAGCCAAGGCCGCTTGGGCGCGATGAACACTGAAGCTTTCTTT

V: TRBV13
J: TRBJ1-6
D: TRBD1
size: .
CDR3: CASSLAGQANNSPLHF
DNA: TGTGCCAGCAGCTTAGCGGGACAGGCCAATAATTCACCCCTCCACTTT

V: TRBV29-1
J: TRBJ2-5
D: .
size: .
CDR3: CSVALGQGETQYF
DNA: TGCAGCGTTGCTCTGGGTCAGGGGGAGACCCAGTACTTC

V: TRBV29-1
J: TRBJ2-7
D: .
size: .
CDR3: CSVATPDTYEQYF
DNA: TGCAGCGTTGCTACCCCCGACACCTACGAGCAGTACTTC

V: TRBV10-2
J: TRBJ2-6
D: .
size: .
CDR3: CASSEEPSAGANVLTF
DNA: TGCGCCAGCAGTGAAGAGCCTAGCGCTGGGGCCAACGTCCTGACTTTC